The 28 T cell receptor beta chains given below trace back to one sample, sequenced in a study of radiotherapy plus CTLA-4 blockade in lung cancer. Using immunoSEQ multiplex PCR, the repertoire was profiled, and TCRdb retains in-frame clones only, with some absent. The sample has fewer than 85,000 clones; around 87% are singletons. Sequenced here: peripheral blood, sampled from a patient treated with radiotherapy plus ipilimumab. All receptors derive from a human donor with non-small cell lung cancer who had stable disease on radiotherapy plus ipilimumab.

V gene TRBV6-5 combines with J gene TRBJ2-7, with 7 bases aligning to TRBD2. CDR3 length equals 13 residues. Unmatched junction bases numbered 5, after V lost 8 bases and J lost 1 base. Germline V gene sequence: CDR1 MNHEY, CDR2 SVGAGI. The CDR3 loop is CASRASGSYEQYF. The CDR3 nucleotides are TGTGCCAGCCGGGCTAGCGGTTCCTACGAGCAGTACTTC.

The J gene is TRBJ2-3, the V gene TRBV5-1; 15 nucleotides match TRBD2. Per the germline V gene, CDR1 is SGHRS and CDR2 is YFSETQ. J was trimmed by 4 bases and V by 4 bases; bases with no gene match: 7. CDR3 length: 17 residues. CDR3 bases: TGCGCCAGCAGCCCTGGACTAGCGGGAGGGAGCGCAGATACGCAGTATTTT. Translation gives CASSPGLAGGSADTQYF.

This chain's CDR3 is CASSVGGQEKLFF. CDR3 in DNA: TGCGCCAGCAGTGTTGGAGGCCAGGAAAAACTGTTTTTT. This sequence joins TRBV10-1 and TRBJ1-4; D is unresolved. Germline loops: CDR1 WNHNN, CDR2 SYGVQD (reference sequence). The CDR3 loop spans 13 amino acids. V lost 4 bases, J lost 8 bases, and 11 bases lay in between.

The chain links TRBV2 to TRBJ2-7; 11 bases agree with TRBD1. CDR3 size: 15 residues. Germline V gene lookup returns CDR1 SNHLY and CDR2 FYNNEI. V lost 8 bases and J lost 4; bases outside the gene matches: 10. CDR3 protein: CASAGQGAEWYEQYF. CDR3 nucleotide sequence: TGTGCCAGCGCCGGACAGGGGGCAGAATGGTACGAGCAGTACTTC.

The J gene is TRBJ1-3, the V gene TRBV5-6; D ambiguous. Between the trimmed V and J ends, which lost 2 bases and 0 bases, there was a span of 9 bases. Germline assignment: CDR1 SGHDT and CDR2 YYEEEE. The CDR3 is made up of 15 amino acids. CDR3 in amino acids: CASSLRTSSGNTIYF. CDR3 in DNA: TGTGCCAGCAGCTTAAGGACGTCCTCTGGAAACACCATATATTTT.

This clone was counted once. The chain couples TRBV9 to TRBJ2-3; 7 bases fit TRBD2. The germline gives CDR1 SGDLS, CDR2 YYNGEE. The CDR3 is made up of 16 amino acids. V was clipped by 2 bases and J by 0 bases; unmatched bases: 6. CDR3 amino acids: CASSVSPAGSTDTQYF. CDR3 in DNA: TGTGCCAGCAGCGTCTCCCCAGCGGGGAGCACAGATACGCAGTATTTT.

The chain uses TRBV27 and TRBJ2-5, with TRBD1 matching over 8 bases. Trimming took 3 bases from V and 5 from J; bases not matched to a gene: 11. Germline lookup yields CDR1 MNHEY and CDR2 SMNVEV (reference sequence). The CDR3 is 16 amino acids. The CDR3 region has the DNA TGTGCCAGCAGTTTTACGTGGGCAGGGGGCGTGGAGACCCAGTACTTC. It specifies CASSFTWAGGVETQYF.

Here the CDR3 DNA reads TGTGCCAGCAGCCCCGTAGGGTCCGACCGACTCCACTATGGCTACACCTTC. Its translation: CASSPVGSDRLHYGYTF. V gene TRBV11-3 combines with J gene TRBJ1-2; D is ambiguous. V lost 5 bases, J lost 3 bases, and 22 bases lay in between. The germline CDR1 and CDR2 sequences are SGHNT and YENEEA. This CDR3 comprises 17 residues.

The V gene is TRBV2, the J gene TRBJ2-7; 8 bases are a match to TRBD1. Trimming cost V 7 bases and J 0 bases; bases outside gene matches: 20. Germline loops: CDR1 SNHLY, CDR2 FYNNEI. The CDR3 sequence is 19 residues long. The CDR3 nucleotides read TGTGCCAGCACCGGACCGGGACAGGCGGGGAAATCAAACTCCTACGAGCAGTACTTC. Translating gives CASTGPGQAGKSNSYEQYF.

The gene calls are TRBV9 and TRBJ2-5, with D tentatively TRBD2 (7 bases). Germline CDR1 SGDLS, CDR2 YYNGEE. The CDR3 runs 15 residues. The V end was cut by 5 bases, the J end by 3 bases, with 17 bases between. CDR3 bases: TGTGCCAGCAGTTTAGTGGGGGGGGCGGAAGAGACCCAGTACTTC. Protein product: CASSLVGGAEETQYF.

The chain has TRBV7-9 and TRBJ1-2; D perhaps matches TRBD1 (5 bases). V was trimmed by 2 bases and J by 8 bases, leaving 12 bases between them. The CDR3 covers 13 residues. CDR1 and CDR2 from the germline V gene are SEHNR and FQNEAQ (reference sequence). The CDR3 DNA follows: TGTGCCAGCAGCTTAACGGGGGTCGCGGGCTACACCTTC. The encoded protein is CASSLTGVAGYTF.

The V and J genes are TRBV27 and TRBJ1-5, with D tentatively TRBD1 (5 bases). Between the trimmed V and J ends, which lost 5 bases and 0 bases, there was a span of 8 bases. Per the germline V gene, CDR1 is MNHEY and CDR2 is SMNVEV (reference sequence). This CDR3 region has 14 residues. The CDR3 loop is CASSKGHSNQPQHF. In DNA, the CDR3 is TGTGCCAGCAGTAAGGGGCATAGCAATCAGCCCCAGCATTTT.

V is TRBV10-2 and J is TRBJ2-5; D remains ambiguous. This CDR3 is built from 13 residues. V was shortened by 4 bases and J by 5 bases, with 11 bases between the two germline ends. Germline loops: CDR1 WSHSY, CDR2 SAAADI. The CDR3 bases are TGCGCCAGCAGTGTGACTGTCTACGAGACCCAGTACTTC. Translated, it gives CASSVTVYETQYF.

The chain recombines TRBV28 with TRBJ2-7; possibly TRBD1 for D (5 bases). This CDR3 has 13 residues. The ends were cut back, 7 bases at V and 2 bases at J, with 12 bases in the middle. Germline V gene sequence: CDR1 MDHEN, CDR2 SYDVKM. Written as DNA, the CDR3 is TGTGCCAGCAACCAGGGTGTACCCTACGAGCAGTACTTC. It codes for CASNQGVPYEQYF.

V gene TRBV7-2 combines with J gene TRBJ1-5; D is unresolved. Germline-derived CDR1 and CDR2 are SGHTA and FQGNSA. Trimming pared 1 base from V and 0 bases from J, leaving 7 bases between. The CDR3 length is 15 residues. Here the CDR3 DNA reads TGTGCCAGCAGCTTAGTTTTCAATAGCAATCAGCCCCAGCATTTT. It is translated as CASSLVFNSNQPQHF.

V is TRBV27 and J is TRBJ2-1, with 9 bases that match TRBD1. CDR3 length: 18 residues. J lost 5 bases, V lost 2 bases, and 13 bases had no gene match. In germline, CDR1 is MNHEY, CDR2 SMNVEV (reference sequence). CDR3 sequence: CASSLVPLGQGYHNEQFF. CDR3 in DNA: TGTGCCAGCAGTTTAGTGCCGTTAGGACAGGGGTACCACAATGAGCAGTTCTTC.

The rearrangement links TRBV29-1 to TRBJ2-3; D perhaps matches TRBD2 (5 bases). This CDR3 has 13 residues. The V end was cut by 6 bases, the J end by 0 bases, with 10 bases between. Germline lookup yields CDR1 SQVTM and CDR2 ANQGSEA. CDR3 in amino acids: CSVTGTSTDTQYF. Written as DNA, the CDR3 is TGCAGCGTGACGGGAACTAGCACAGATACGCAGTATTTT.

The V gene is TRBV9, the J gene TRBJ2-2; 8 nucleotides align to TRBD2. This CDR3 comprises 16 residues. CDR1 SGDLS and CDR2 YYNGEE come from the germline V gene. V was pared by 3 bases and J by 5 bases, with 9 bases of the junction left unmatched. CDR3 nucleotides: TGTGCCAGCAGCGAACGAACGGGGGGGCAAACCGGGGAGCTGTTTTTT. Its translation: CASSERTGGQTGELFF.

This clone was detected once. The chain employs TRBV4-1 and TRBJ2-3, with TRBD1 as a possible D gene (7 bases). Trimming stripped 1 base from V and 5 bases from J, with 13 bases between. Germline V lookup: CDR1 MGHRA, CDR2 YSYEKL. The CDR3 extends over 15 amino acids. The CDR3 region is CASSQVGQGGDTQYF. CDR3 DNA: TGCGCCAGCAGCCAAGTCGGCCAGGGGGGAGATACGCAGTATTTT.

The chain employs TRBV19 and TRBJ1-2; 7 bases line up with TRBD1. V was pared by 6 bases and J by 6 bases, with 7 bases of the junction left unmatched. This CDR3 is built from 13 residues. Germline V CDR1 and CDR2: LNHDA, SQIVND (reference sequence). The DNA for the CDR3 is TGTGCCAGTAGAGGCAGGGGGTCGAATGGCTACACCTTC. Its protein product is CASRGRGSNGYTF.

The J gene is TRBJ2-3, the V gene TRBV19; no reliable D call. Trimming removed 5 bases at V and 1 base at J, with 13 bases between. CDR3 size: 15 residues. CDR1 LNHDA and CDR2 SQIVND come from the germline V gene (reference sequence). The CDR3 protein is CASSVGPRGTDTQYF. CDR3 bases: TGTGCCAGTAGTGTCGGGCCTCGAGGCACAGATACGCAGTATTTT.

In this sample, this clone turned up a few times. The chain carries TRBV19 and TRBJ2-7; possibly TRBD2 for D (5 bases). CDR1 is LNHDA and CDR2 is SQIVND in the germline V gene (reference sequence). V shed 0 bases and J shed 7 bases, with 10 bases lying between them. The CDR3 loop spans 13 amino acids. CDR3 region: CASSIDRTREQYF. CDR3 in DNA: TGTGCCAGTAGTATAGACAGGACTCGAGAGCAGTACTTC.

The rearrangement uses TRBV5-4 and TRBJ1-1, with 8 bases lining up with TRBD1. Per germline, CDR1 SGHNT and CDR2 YYREEE (reference sequence). The junction had 9 bases not matched to a gene; V was cut back by 4 bases and J by 7 bases. The CDR3 consists of 14 residues. The CDR3 protein is CASSHGQGRSEAFF. Here the CDR3 DNA reads TGTGCCAGCAGCCACGGACAGGGCAGAAGTGAAGCTTTCTTT.

The chain couples TRBV30 to TRBJ2-3; TRBD2 aligns across 12 bases. The CDR3 extends over 19 amino acids. Germline CDR1 reads GTSNPN; CDR2 reads SVGIG (reference sequence). Losses at the gene ends were 1 base for V and 4 bases for J; bases not matched to a gene: 15. CDR3: CAWSGGLAGPTYAPDTQYF. For the CDR3, the DNA is TGTGCCTGGAGTGGGGGACTAGCGGGTCCCACCTATGCCCCAGATACGCAGTATTTT.

V and J are TRBV11-2 and TRBJ2-3; D gene uncertain. The V and J ends lost 8 bases and 6 bases respectively, with 9 bases between them. In germline, CDR1 is SGHAT, CDR2 FQNNGV. This CDR3 spans 11 amino acids. The CDR3 loop reads CASLRGDTQYF. CDR3 nucleotide sequence: TGTGCCAGCCTGCGTGGGGATACGCAGTATTTT.

V gene TRBV10-3 combines with J gene TRBJ1-1; no clear D gene. Trimming removed 3 bases from V and 4 bases from J, with 15 bases in between. Germline CDR1 is ENHRY and CDR2 is SYGVKD. The CDR3 is made up of 15 amino acids. The CDR3 sequence: CAISEAMDLVTEAFF. The CDR3 DNA is TGTGCCATCAGTGAAGCGATGGATTTGGTCACTGAAGCTTTCTTT.

In nucleotides, the CDR3 is TGCGCCAGCAGCTTGCAGGCTCCGGGAACTGAAGCTTTCTTT. This codes for CASSLQAPGTEAFF. The genes are TRBV5-1 and TRBJ1-1; D is uncertain. Germline CDR1 is SGHRS and CDR2 is YFSETQ. V was shortened by 1 base and J by 5 bases, with 12 bases between the two germline ends. CDR3 length equals 14 residues.

This clone was seen once. V usage is TRBV19 and J usage is TRBJ1-6; no firm D call. The CDR3 is made up of 12 amino acids. The germline CDR1 and CDR2 sequences are LNHDA and SQIVND (reference sequence). With 7 bases removed from V and 10 bases from J, the gap between germline ends came to 11 bases. The CDR3 nucleotides read TGTGCCAGTAATACCCTGTTCTCACCCCTCCACTTT. This gives the protein CASNTLFSPLHF. Full variable domain (rest looked up from reference TRBV19 and TRBJ1-6): DGGITQSPKYLFRKEGQNVTLSCEQNLNHDAMYWYRQDPGQGLRLIYYSQIVNDFQKGDIAEGYSVSREKKESFPLTVTSAQKNPTAFYLCASNTLFSPLHFGNGTRLTVT.